The 10 T cell receptor beta chains listed next were all sequenced from one sample in a study of Tregs in tolerant kidney transplant recipients. Data came from immunoSEQ multiplex PCR; TCRdb stores just in-frame clones and leaves some out. The sample holds some 240,000 clones; 65% to 85% are singletons and the top ten take about 0.68%. The sequenced sample was CD4+ T cells from blood. All receptors come from a human donor in good health.

The V call is TRBV10-1, the J call TRBJ2-3; D is uncertain. The CDR3 length is 17 residues. Germline CDR1 is WNHNN and CDR2 is SYGVQD (reference sequence). Trimming pared 2 bases from V and 4 bases from J, leaving 19 bases between. For the CDR3, the DNA is TGCGCCAGCAGTGAGCACGGAGATTCGGACCACGCAGATACGCAGTATTTT. Its translation: CASSEHGDSDHADTQYF.

The V and J genes are TRBV7-9 and TRBJ1-5; D not resolved. Deletions cut 3 bases from V and 0 bases from J, with 9 bases between. Germline CDR1 SEHNR, CDR2 FQNEAQ (reference sequence). The CDR3 is 15 amino acids. This CDR3 is CASSFDGHSNQPQHF. The CDR3 nucleotides read TGTGCCAGCAGCTTCGACGGTCATAGCAATCAGCCCCAGCATTTT.

The genes are TRBV20-1 and TRBJ2-1; D is unresolved. The CDR3 runs 11 residues. V was trimmed by 3 bases and J by 7 bases, leaving 7 bases between them. Germline V CDR1 and CDR2: DFQATT, SNEGSKA (reference sequence). The CDR3 loop reads CSARRLNEQFF. The CDR3 DNA reads as TGCAGTGCTAGGAGATTAAATGAGCAGTTCTTC.

The chain employs TRBV7-2 and TRBJ2-5, with D possibly being TRBD2 (5 bases). The J call may be incorrect, as the DNA end agrees better with TRBJ2-7. This CDR3 has 14 amino acids. The germline CDR1 and CDR2 sequences are SGHTA and FQGNSA. The CDR3 DNA reads as TGTGCCAGCAGCTTCTCAGTGGGGAGCTACGAGCAGTACTTC. It yields the protein CASSFSVGSYEQYF.

This clone showed up just a few times. The V and J genes are TRBV19 and TRBJ2-6, with 7 bases that match TRBD2. CDR1 LNHDA and CDR2 SQIVND come from the germline V gene (reference sequence). This CDR3 region has 16 residues. The V segment lost 3 bases and the J segment 4 bases; nucleotides outside the gene matches: 6. This chain's CDR3 is CASSMGGTQGANVLTF. CDR3 DNA sequence: TGTGCCAGTAGTATGGGAGGGACCCAAGGGGCCAACGTCCTGACTTTC.

The rearrangement uses TRBV11-2 and TRBJ2-1, with TRBD2 identical over 8 bases. There are 14 residues in the CDR3. V lost 2 bases and J lost 5; bases outside the gene matches: 2. Germline lookup yields CDR1 SGHAT and CDR2 FQNNGV. The CDR3 loop is CASSLFGGDNEQFF. The CDR3 nucleotides read TGTGCCAGCAGCTTATTCGGGGGGGACAATGAGCAGTTCTTC. Using reference TRBV11-2 and TRBJ2-1 for the parts outside the CDR3, the full variable domain is EAGVAQSPRYKIIEKRQSVAFWCNPISGHATLYWYQQILGQGPKLLIQFQNNGVVDDSQLPKDRFSAERLKGVDSTLKIQPAKLEDSAVYLCASSLFGGDNEQFFGPGTRLTVL.

The chain is built from TRBV5-6 and TRBJ2-7; 9 bases line up with TRBD1. V shed 4 bases and J 5 bases; nucleotides not matched to a gene: 13. Germline loops: CDR1 SGHDT, CDR2 YYEEEE. This CDR3 has 16 residues. CDR3 DNA sequence: TGTGCCAGCAGCCAAACTCTCCGGACAGGGGTCGACGAGCAGTACTTC. This gives the protein CASSQTLRTGVDEQYF.

The chain employs TRBV6-5 and TRBJ2-7; D is ambiguous. Germline CDR1 and CDR2: MNHEY and SVGAGI. This CDR3 spans 13 amino acids. Trimming left V 6 bases short and J 0 bases short, with 9 bases between. The CDR3 region is CASSLAGSYEQYF. As DNA, the CDR3 is TGTGCCAGCAGCCTGGCAGGCTCCTACGAGCAGTACTTC.

The chain combines TRBV25-1 with TRBJ2-7, with D possibly being TRBD1 (6 bases). This CDR3 region has 16 residues. Trimming shortened V by 5 bases and J by 1 base, and 18 bases separated the two germline ends. The germline V gene has CDR1 MGHDK and CDR2 SYGVNS. CDR3 DNA: TGTGCCAGCAGTCTCGGACAGAACTGGGGGTCCTACGAGCAGTACTTC. Translating it yields CASSLGQNWGSYEQYF.

V is TRBV5-6 and J is TRBJ1-1; perhaps TRBD1 as D (5 bases). The CDR3 extends over 14 amino acids. The germline V gene encodes CDR1 SGHDT and CDR2 YYEEEE. Deletions cut 4 bases from V and 0 bases from J, with 10 bases between. The CDR3 loop is CASSRGPLNTEAFF. Here the CDR3 DNA reads TGTGCCAGCAGCAGGGGACCGTTGAACACTGAAGCTTTCTTT.